These 19 T cell receptor beta chains were sequenced from one sample in a study of T cells in Graves' hyperthyroidism and ophthalmopathy. TCR beta CDR3 sequences were amplified from RNA transcripts. Carried out on the TCR CDR3, a first-round RT-PCR used the HTBI primer set. A single record per CDR3 protein comes from TCRdb applying MiXCR to the multiplex PCR reads. The repertoire holds under 400,000 distinct CDR3 sequences, with around a sixth as singletons. Input material: blood. The receptors originated from a woman in her thirties or forties with Graves' ophthalmopathy.

Remarks on this clonotype: A much larger clone differs from this one at a single base, so this may be a read error. V gene TRBV19 combines with J gene TRBJ2-7; D might be TRBD1 (6 bases). The CDR3 totals 17 residues. CDR1 LNHDA and CDR2 SQIVND come from the germline V gene (reference sequence). This chain's CDR3 is CAGSPTNIGGTSYEQYF. The CDR3 DNA is TGTGCCGGTAGTCCTACCAACATAGGGGGAACCTCCTACGAGCAGTACTTC.

There are many counts of this clonotype. The chain combines TRBV20-1 with TRBJ2-1; the match to TRBD2 covers 8 bases. The CDR3 spans 15 residues. Germline trimming cut 2 bases from V and 4 bases from J; bases unmatched to any gene: 7. Germline V CDR1 and CDR2: DFQATT, SNEGSKA (reference sequence). The CDR3 bases are TGCAGTGCTAGATTGGTGCTAGCGGGTTACAATGAGCAGTTCTTC. Translated, it gives CSARLVLAGYNEQFF.

This clonotype was observed many times. The chain uses TRBV19 and TRBJ1-1; D gene ambiguous. V was trimmed by 3 bases and J by 3 bases, leaving 17 bases between them. The CDR3 is 16 residues long. Germline-derived CDR1 and CDR2 are LNHDA and SQIVND (reference sequence). The CDR3 bases are TGTGCCAGTAGTATCTTGGGCCCAGATCGGGACACTGAAGCTTTCTTT. Protein product: CASSILGPDRDTEAFF.

As to this clonotype: It may be a read error: a sequence one base away is much more abundant. As the CDR3 is not closed by the conserved phenylalanine or tryptophan, this likely results from a read error. This rearrangement joins TRBV18 to TRBJ2-4; 14 bases line up with TRBD2. Germline-derived CDR1 and CDR2 are KGHSH and LQKENI. The CDR3 has 20 residues. The trim removed 6 bases at V and 1 base at J, leaving 14 bases unmatched. CDR3 in DNA: TGTGCCAGCTCCCCTCGGCAGACTAGCGGGAGGGCCGATGCCAAAAACATTCAGTACCTC. Its translation: CASSPRQTSGRADAKNIQYL.

This clonotype was detected many times. The gene calls are TRBV6-5 and TRBJ2-5; 8 nucleotides match TRBD1. The V gene end was trimmed by 2 bases and the J gene end by 4 bases; junction bases not matched to a gene: 6. The CDR3 covers 15 residues. Germline loops: CDR1 MNHEY, CDR2 SVGAGI. CDR3 DNA: TGTGCCAGCAGTTACAGAGACAGGGGAGGAGAGACCCAGTACTTC. Its protein product is CASSYRDRGGETQYF.

In this sample, this clonotype turned up many times. The genes are TRBV7-3 and TRBJ1-1; TRBD1 aligns across 8 bases. The germline V gene encodes CDR1 SGHTA and CDR2 FQGTGA. The V gene end was trimmed by 5 bases and the J gene end by 5 bases; junction bases not matched to a gene: 10. The CDR3 covers 15 residues. This chain's CDR3 is CASSPTPTGETEAFF. The CDR3 DNA reads TGTGCCAGCAGCCCTACCCCGACAGGGGAGACTGAAGCTTTCTTT.

The sample holds many counts of this clonotype. The chain employs TRBV12-3 or TRBV12-4 and TRBJ2-7; TRBD2 agrees at 7 bases. CDR3 length equals 16 residues. V trimming: 6 bases; J trimming: 0 bases; junction bases outside the gene matches: 11. The CDR3 protein is CASSPGTSARSYEQYF. CDR3 nucleotides: TGTGCCAGCAGCCCGGGCACTAGCGCCCGCTCCTACGAGCAGTACTTC.

At least ten counts were recorded for this clonotype. The CDR3 here is CASSYVRDRKNQPQHF. For the CDR3, the DNA is TGTGCCAGCAGTTACGTGCGGGACAGAAAAAATCAGCCCCAGCATTTT. V gene TRBV6-2 or TRBV6-3 combines with J gene TRBJ1-5, with TRBD1 matching 7 bases. After removal of 2 bases from V and 4 bases from J, the junction contained 8 bases not matched to a gene. The CDR3 length is 16 residues. CDR1 and CDR2 (germline): MNHEY, SVGEGT.

In its sample, this clonotype was seen a few times. The chain carries TRBV28 and TRBJ2-2, with D hard to call. Germline V gene lookup returns CDR1 MDHEN and CDR2 SYDVKM. V was clipped by 4 bases and J by 7 bases, with 19 bases between them. This CDR3 is built from 16 residues. The CDR3 DNA sequence: TGTGCCAGCAGTTCAGATCTAACTTATAGGGACGGGGAGCTGTTTTTT. It is translated as CASSSDLTYRDGELFF.

This clonotype has a count of ten or more. The rearrangement links TRBV25-1 to TRBJ2-7; TRBD2 might be the D (6 bases). Germline V gene data show CDR1 as MGHDK and CDR2 as SYGVNS. This CDR3 is built from 15 residues. The ends were cut back, 6 bases at V and 5 bases at J, with 20 bases in the middle. DNA of the CDR3: TGTGCCAGCAGCCCGAGCGGCGGGGAGCTTGACGAGCAGTACTTC. Amino acids: CASSPSGGELDEQYF.

This clonotype was counted between two and nine times. A single base separates this from a much larger clone, so it may be a read error. The chain uses TRBV11-2 and TRBJ2-2, with TRBD2 identical over 10 bases. Germline CDR1 reads SGHAT; CDR2 reads FQNNGV. CDR3 length: 17 residues. Unmatched junction bases numbered 11, after V lost 6 bases and J lost 4 bases. The DNA for the CDR3 is TGTGCCAGCAGTACGCGATGGACTAGCGGATCCACCGGGGAGCTGTTTTTT. Its translation: CASSTRWTSGSTGELFF.

This clonotype was recorded many times. The rearrangement links TRBV29-1 to TRBJ1-1; D is unclear. There are 8 residues in the CDR3. The V gene lost 6 bases and the J gene lost 10 bases, with 6 bases spanning the gap. CDR1 and CDR2 from the germline V gene are SQVTM and ANQGSEA. The DNA for the CDR3 is TGCAGCGTCCCCGGAGCTTTCTTT. Amino acid sequence: CSVPGAFF.

Concerning this clonotype itself: Sequence at one end of the junction differs from germline and may be a read error. The chain has TRBV6-2 or TRBV6-3 and TRBJ2-7; possible D gene TRBD1, 5 bases. This CDR3 spans 15 amino acids. Germline V lookup: CDR1 MNHEY, CDR2 SVGEGT. CDR3 nucleotides: TGTGCCAGCAGTTACTCTCGCAGGGATCCCTACGAGCAGTCCTTC. It is translated as CASSYSRRDPYEQSF.

This clonotype was seen many times. The gene calls are TRBV28 and TRBJ1-1, with D perhaps matching TRBD1 (5 bases). Looked up from germline, CDR1 is MDHEN and CDR2 is SYDVKM. Trimming left V 6 bases short and J 4 bases short, with 15 bases between. The CDR3 spans 14 residues. CDR3 DNA: TGTGCCAGCAGCCCTGGACTCGGGGCCACTGAAGCTTTCTTT. It is translated as CASSPGLGATEAFF.

In its sample, this clonotype was seen a few times. The chain links TRBV18 to TRBJ2-7; 7 bases line up with TRBD1. The V gene end was trimmed by 4 bases and the J gene end by 6 bases; junction bases not matched to a gene: 9. Per the germline V gene, CDR1 is KGHSH and CDR2 is LQKENI. The CDR3 extends over 14 amino acids. The DNA for the CDR3 is TGTGCCAGCTCACAAAGACAGGGTGATCTCGAGCAGTACTTC. Protein: CASSQRQGDLEQYF.

The chain uses TRBV12-3 or TRBV12-4 and TRBJ1-2, with 7 bases matching TRBD1. V lost 6 bases and J lost 0; bases outside the gene matches: 10. This CDR3 has 16 residues. CDR3 nucleotides: TGTGCCAGCAGGGGGGACAGTCACCACTCTAACTATGGCTACACCTTC. The encoded protein is CASRGDSHHSNYGYTF.

This clonotype appeared many times. The genes are TRBV4-1 and TRBJ2-2; the match to TRBD1 covers 9 bases. This CDR3 comprises 19 residues. The V gene's germline CDR1 is MGHRA and CDR2 YSYEKL. The V gene end was trimmed by 0 bases and the J gene end by 6 bases; junction bases not matched to a gene: 14. The CDR3 spells CASSQDRTGVKIKAGELFF. CDR3 nucleotides: TGCGCCAGCAGCCAAGACCGGACAGGGGTTAAGATAAAAGCCGGGGAGCTGTTTTTT.

This clonotype has ten or more counts. V is TRBV29-1 and J is TRBJ1-1; D may be TRBD1 (6 bases). CDR1 SQVTM and CDR2 ANQGSEA come from the germline V gene. V shed 1 base and J shed 2 bases, with 8 bases lying between them. This CDR3 is 13 amino acids long. The CDR3 loop is CSVEGGRNTEAFF. The CDR3 DNA sequence: TGCAGCGTTGAAGGGGGGCGCAACACTGAAGCTTTCTTT.

This clonotype was picked up many times. The chain recombines TRBV6-5 with TRBJ1-1; no clear D gene. Trimming left V 0 bases short and J 2 bases short, with 10 bases between. Looked up from germline, CDR1 is MNHEY and CDR2 is SVGAGI. CDR3 size: 15 residues. The CDR3 DNA is TGTGCCAGCAGTTACTCGGGCGGAGACAACACTGAAGCTTTCTTT. This codes for CASSYSGGDNTEAFF.